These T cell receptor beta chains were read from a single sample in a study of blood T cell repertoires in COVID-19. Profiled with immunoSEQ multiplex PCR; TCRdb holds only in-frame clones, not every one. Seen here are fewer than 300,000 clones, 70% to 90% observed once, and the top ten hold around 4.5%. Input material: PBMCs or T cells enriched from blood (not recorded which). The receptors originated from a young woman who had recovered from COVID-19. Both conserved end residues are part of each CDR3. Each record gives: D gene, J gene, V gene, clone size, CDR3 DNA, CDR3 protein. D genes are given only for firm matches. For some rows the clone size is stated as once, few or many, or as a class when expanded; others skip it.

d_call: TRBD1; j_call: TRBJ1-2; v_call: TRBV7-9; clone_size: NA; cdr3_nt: TGTGCCAGCAGCTTAGCCGAGGCACAGGGGAAAGGTGGCTACACCTTC; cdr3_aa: CASSLAEAQGKGGYTF
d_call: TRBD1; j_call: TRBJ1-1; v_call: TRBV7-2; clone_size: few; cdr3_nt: TGTGCCAGCAGCTACCGACAGGGATGGGCTAACACTGAAGCTTTCTTT; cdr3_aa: CASSYRQGWANTEAFF
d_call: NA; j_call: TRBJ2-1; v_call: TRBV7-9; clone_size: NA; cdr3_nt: TGTGCCAGCAGCTTAGTGAGGGTGGCCTACAATGAGCAGTTCTTC; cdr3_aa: CASSLVRVAYNEQFF
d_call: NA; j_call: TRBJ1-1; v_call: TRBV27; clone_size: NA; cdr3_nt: TGTGCCAGCAGTGTATTCGACAGATTGAACACTGAAGCTTTCTTT; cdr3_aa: CASSVFDRLNTEAFF
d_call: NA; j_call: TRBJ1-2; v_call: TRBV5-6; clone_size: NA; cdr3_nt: TGTGCCAGCAGCTTGGGGCAGGGCGGCTATGGCTACACCTTC; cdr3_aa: CASSLGQGGYGYTF
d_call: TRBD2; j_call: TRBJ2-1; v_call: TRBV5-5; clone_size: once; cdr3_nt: TGTGCCAGCAGCCGGGGAGCGGGAGACTACAATGAGCAGTTCTTC; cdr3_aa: CASSRGAGDYNEQFF
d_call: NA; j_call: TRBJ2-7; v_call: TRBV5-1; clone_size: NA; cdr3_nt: TGCGCCAGCAGCTTTGCCTTAGACTACGAGCAGTACTTC; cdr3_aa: CASSFALDYEQYF
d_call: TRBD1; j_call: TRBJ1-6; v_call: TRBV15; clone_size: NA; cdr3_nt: TGTGCCACCAGCAGCGGACTCGACAGGGCAGGGGATTCACCCCTCCACTTT; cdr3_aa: CATSSGLDRAGDSPLHF
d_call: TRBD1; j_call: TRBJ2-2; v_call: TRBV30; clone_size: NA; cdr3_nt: TGTGCCGGCAGACAGGGGGTAGGCACCGGGGAGCTGTTTTTT; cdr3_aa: CAGRQGVGTGELFF
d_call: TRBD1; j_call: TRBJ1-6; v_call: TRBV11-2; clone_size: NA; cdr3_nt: TGTGCCAGCAGCTTCACAGGGGTAAGTAATTCACCCCTCCACTTT; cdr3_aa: CASSFTGVSNSPLHF
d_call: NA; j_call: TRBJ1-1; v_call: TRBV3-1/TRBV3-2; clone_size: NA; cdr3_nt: TGTGCCAGCAGCCCCGCGGGGGCACTCATGAACACTGAAGCTTTCTTT; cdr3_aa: CASSPAGALMNTEAFF
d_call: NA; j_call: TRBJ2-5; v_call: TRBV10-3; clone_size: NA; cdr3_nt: TGTGCCATCACCGAGACGGACTCGCAAGAGACCCAGTACTTC; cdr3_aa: CAITETDSQETQYF
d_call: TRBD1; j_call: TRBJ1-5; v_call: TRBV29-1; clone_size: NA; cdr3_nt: TGCAGCGTCCGGACAGGGGAGGCTCAGCCCCAGCATTTT; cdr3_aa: CSVRTGEAQPQHF
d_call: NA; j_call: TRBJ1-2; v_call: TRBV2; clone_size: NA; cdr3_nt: TGTGCCAGCAGTGAAGGGACATTTAACTATGGCTACACCTTC; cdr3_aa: CASSEGTFNYGYTF
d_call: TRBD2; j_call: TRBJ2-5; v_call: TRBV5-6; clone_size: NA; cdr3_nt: TGTGCCAGCAGCCCCTGGGGTAGCGGGGGGCAAGAGACCCAGTACTTC; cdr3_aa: CASSPWGSGGQETQYF
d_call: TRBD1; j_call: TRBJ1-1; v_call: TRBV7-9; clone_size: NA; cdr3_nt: TGTGCCAGCAGCGTTTTGGGACAGCCAGAAGCTTTCTTT; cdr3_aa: CASSVLGQPEAFF
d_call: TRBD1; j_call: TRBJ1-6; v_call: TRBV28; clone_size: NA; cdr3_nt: TGTGCCAGCAGTTTCTCGGACAGGGTACGATCACCCCTCCACTTT; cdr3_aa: CASSFSDRVRSPLHF
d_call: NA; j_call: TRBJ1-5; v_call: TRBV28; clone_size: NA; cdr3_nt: TGTGCCAGCAGTGCCAATAGGAGGACAGAGAGCAATCAGCCCCAGCATTTT; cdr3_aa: CASSANRRTESNQPQHF
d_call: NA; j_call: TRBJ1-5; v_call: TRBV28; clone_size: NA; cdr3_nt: TGTGCCAGCACCGCTTGGGGAGGGGTAGGTCAGCCCCAGCATTTT; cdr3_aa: CASTAWGGVGQPQHF
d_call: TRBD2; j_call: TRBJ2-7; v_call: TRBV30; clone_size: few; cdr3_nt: TGTGCCTGGTCCCGGGGGGGAGGGACCTCCGAGCAGTACTTC; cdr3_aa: CAWSRGGGTSEQYF
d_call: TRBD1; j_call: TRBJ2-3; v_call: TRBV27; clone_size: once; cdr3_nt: TGTGCCAGCAGCTGGACAGGTTCCACAGATACGCAGTATTTT; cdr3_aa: CASSWTGSTDTQYF
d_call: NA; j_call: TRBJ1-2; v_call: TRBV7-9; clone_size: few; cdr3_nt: TGTGCCAGCAGCGTAAAGGGACTCCTGAGGGGCTATGGCTACACCTTC; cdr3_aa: CASSVKGLLRGYGYTF
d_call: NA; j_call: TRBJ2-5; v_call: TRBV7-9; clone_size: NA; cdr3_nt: TGTGCCAGCAGCTTAGCAGCGGGTCTCCCTCAAGAGACCCAGTACTTC; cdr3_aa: CASSLAAGLPQETQYF
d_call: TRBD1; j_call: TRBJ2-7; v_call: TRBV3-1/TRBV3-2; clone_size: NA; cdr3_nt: TGTGCCAGCAGCCCGGTGTGGACAGGGAATGTGGACGAGCAGTACTTC; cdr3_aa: CASSPVWTGNVDEQYF
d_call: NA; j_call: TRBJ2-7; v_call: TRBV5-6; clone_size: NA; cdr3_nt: TGTGCCAGCAGCTTGGGAGACACTCCCCAGTACTTC; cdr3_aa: CASSLGDTPQYF
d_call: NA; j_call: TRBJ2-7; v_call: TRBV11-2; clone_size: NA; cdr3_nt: TGTGCCAGCAGCTTCAGTACCTCCTACGAGCAGTACTTC; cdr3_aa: CASSFSTSYEQYF
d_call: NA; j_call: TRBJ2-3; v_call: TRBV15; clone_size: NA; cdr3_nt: TGTGCCACCAGGGGAGAGGGCACAGATACGCAGTATTTT; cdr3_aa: CATRGEGTDTQYF
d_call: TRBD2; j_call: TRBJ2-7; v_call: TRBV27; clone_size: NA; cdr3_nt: TGTGCCAGCAGTTTAGAAAGCGGGGCCCCCTACGAGCAGTACTTC; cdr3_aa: CASSLESGAPYEQYF
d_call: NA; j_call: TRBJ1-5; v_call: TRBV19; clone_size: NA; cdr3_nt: TGTGCCAGTAGTAGCCGCTACGGGGAGAGGGAGGGGCAGCCCCAGCATTTT; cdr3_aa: CASSSRYGEREGQPQHF
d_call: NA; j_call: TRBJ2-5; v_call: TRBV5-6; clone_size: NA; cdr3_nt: TGTGCCAGCAGCTTGGCCTTACCGGGAACCCAGTACTTC; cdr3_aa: CASSLALPGTQYF
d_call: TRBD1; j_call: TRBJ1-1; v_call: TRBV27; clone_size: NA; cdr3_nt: TGTGCCAGCAGTCTAGGACCACAGGGGGCGGACGGAGGAGCTTTCTTT; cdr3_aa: CASSLGPQGADGGAFF